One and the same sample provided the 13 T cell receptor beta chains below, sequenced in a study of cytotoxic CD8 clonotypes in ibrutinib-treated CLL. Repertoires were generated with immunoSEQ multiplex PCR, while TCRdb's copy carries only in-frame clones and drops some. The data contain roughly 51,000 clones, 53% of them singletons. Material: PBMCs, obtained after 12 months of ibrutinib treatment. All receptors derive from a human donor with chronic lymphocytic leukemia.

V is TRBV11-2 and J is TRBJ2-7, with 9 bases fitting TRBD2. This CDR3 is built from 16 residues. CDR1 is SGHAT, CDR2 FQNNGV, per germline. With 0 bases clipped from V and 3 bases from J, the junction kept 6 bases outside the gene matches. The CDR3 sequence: CASSLDAVAGVYEQYF. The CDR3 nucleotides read TGTGCCAGCAGCTTAGATGCCGTAGCGGGAGTCTACGAGCAGTACTTC. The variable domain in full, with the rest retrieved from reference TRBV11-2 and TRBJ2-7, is EAGVAQSPRYKIIEKRQSVAFWCNPISGHATLYWYQQILGQGPKLLIQFQNNGVVDDSQLPKDRFSAERLKGVDSTLKIQPAKLEDSAVYLCASSLDAVAGVYEQYFGPGTRLTVT.

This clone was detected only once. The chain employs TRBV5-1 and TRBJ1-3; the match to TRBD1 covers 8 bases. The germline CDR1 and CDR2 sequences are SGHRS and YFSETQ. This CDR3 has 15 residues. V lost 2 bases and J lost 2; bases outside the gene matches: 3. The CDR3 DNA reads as TGCGCCAGCAGCTTCGCAGGGGGCCCTGGAAACACCATATATTTT. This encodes CASSFAGGPGNTIYF.

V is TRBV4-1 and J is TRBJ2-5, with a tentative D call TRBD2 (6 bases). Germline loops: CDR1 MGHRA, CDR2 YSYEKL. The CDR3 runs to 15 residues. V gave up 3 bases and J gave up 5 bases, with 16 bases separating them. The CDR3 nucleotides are TGCGCCAGCAGCCACCCACTAGCACAGGAGGAGACCCAGTACTTC. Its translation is CASSHPLAQEETQYF.

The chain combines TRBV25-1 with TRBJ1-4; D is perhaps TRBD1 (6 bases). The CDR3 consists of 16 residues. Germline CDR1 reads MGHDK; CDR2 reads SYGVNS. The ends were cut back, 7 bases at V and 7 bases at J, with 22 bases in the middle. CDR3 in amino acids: CASTPQQGPRSEKLFF. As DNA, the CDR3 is TGTGCCAGCACCCCACAACAGGGTCCTAGGAGTGAAAAACTGTTTTTT.

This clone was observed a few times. The CDR3 sequence is CASSYLTAGTEAFF. The CDR3 bases are TGCGCCAGCAGCTATCTGACAGCGGGCACTGAAGCTTTCTTT. The chain links TRBV5-1 to TRBJ1-1, with D tentatively TRBD1 (5 bases). The V gene lost 3 bases and the J gene lost 4 bases, with 13 bases spanning the gap. There are 14 residues in the CDR3. Germline-derived CDR1 and CDR2 are SGHRS and YFSETQ.

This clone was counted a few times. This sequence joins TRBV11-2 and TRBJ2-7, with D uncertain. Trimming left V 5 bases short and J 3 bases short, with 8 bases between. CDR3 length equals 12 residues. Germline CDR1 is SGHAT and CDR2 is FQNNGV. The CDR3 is CASSRQDYEQYF. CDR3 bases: TGTGCCAGCAGCCGGCAAGACTACGAGCAGTACTTC.

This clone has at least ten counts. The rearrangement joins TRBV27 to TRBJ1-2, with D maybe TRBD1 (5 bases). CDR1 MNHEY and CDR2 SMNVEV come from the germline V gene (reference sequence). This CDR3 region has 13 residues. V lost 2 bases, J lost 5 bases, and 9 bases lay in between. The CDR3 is CASSLGGMYGYTF. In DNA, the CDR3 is TGTGCCAGCAGTTTAGGGGGGATGTATGGCTACACCTTC.

The CDR3 DNA sequence: TGTGCCTGGAGGAAACAGGGCCCCTACGAGCAGTACTTC. This codes for CAWRKQGPYEQYF. V and J are TRBV30 and TRBJ2-7; D is possibly TRBD1 (6 bases). Trimming stripped 3 bases from V and 2 bases from J, with 11 bases between. The CDR3 has 13 amino acids. The germline V gene encodes CDR1 GTSNPN and CDR2 SVGIG (reference sequence). Full variable domain (rest looked up from reference TRBV30 and TRBJ2-7): SQTIHQWPATLVQPVGSPLSLECTVEGTSNPNLYWYRQAAGRGLQLLFYSVGIGQISSEVPQNLSASRPQDRQFILSSKKLLLSDSGFYLCAWRKQGPYEQYFGPGTRLTVT.

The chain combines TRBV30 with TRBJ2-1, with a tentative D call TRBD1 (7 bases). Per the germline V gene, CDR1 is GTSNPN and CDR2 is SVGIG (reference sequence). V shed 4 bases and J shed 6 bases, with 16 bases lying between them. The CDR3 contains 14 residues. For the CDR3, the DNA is TGTGCCTGGAATCGACAGGGAGGAGGCAATGAGCAGTTCTTC. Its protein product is CAWNRQGGGNEQFF.

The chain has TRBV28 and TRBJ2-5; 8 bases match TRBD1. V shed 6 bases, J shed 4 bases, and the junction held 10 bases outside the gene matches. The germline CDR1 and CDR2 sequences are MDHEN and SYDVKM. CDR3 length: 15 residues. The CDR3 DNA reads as TGTGCCAGCAGCCCCTTAGGACAGGGAGGAGAGACCCAGTACTTC. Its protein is CASSPLGQGGETQYF.

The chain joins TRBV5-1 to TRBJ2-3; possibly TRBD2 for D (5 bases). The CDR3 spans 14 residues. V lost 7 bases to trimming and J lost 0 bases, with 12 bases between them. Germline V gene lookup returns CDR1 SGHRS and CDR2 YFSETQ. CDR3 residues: CASWDPGSTDTQYF. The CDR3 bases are TGCGCCAGCTGGGATCCGGGGAGCACAGATACGCAGTATTTT.

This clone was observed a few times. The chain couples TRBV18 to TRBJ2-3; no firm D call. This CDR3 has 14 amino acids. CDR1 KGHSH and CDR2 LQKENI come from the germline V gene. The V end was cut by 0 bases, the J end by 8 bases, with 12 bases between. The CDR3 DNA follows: TGTGCCAGCTCACCACCGAATAGGCTGGGTACGCAGTATTTT. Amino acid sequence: CASSPPNRLGTQYF.

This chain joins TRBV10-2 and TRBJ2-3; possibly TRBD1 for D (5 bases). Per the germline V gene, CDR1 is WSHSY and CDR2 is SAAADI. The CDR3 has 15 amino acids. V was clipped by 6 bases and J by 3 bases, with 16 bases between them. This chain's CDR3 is CASRSDLQGTDTQYF. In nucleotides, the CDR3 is TGCGCCAGCAGATCGGACCTCCAGGGTACAGATACGCAGTATTTT.